This TCR beta chain came from a study of blood T cell repertoires in COVID-19. Study overall: T cells, B-cell-depleted T cells, or PBMCs provided the cDNA or gDNA that served as material.

Germline-derived CDR1 and CDR2 are MNHEY and SVGEGT. The CDR3 runs 17 residues. V lost 2 bases and J 3 bases, leaving 20 bases between the germline ends. Assay used: immunoSEQ multiplex PCR; TCRdb lists only in-frame clones, some missing. The table has 250,000 to 300,000 clones, more than 75% seen once. This chain connects TRBV6-2 or TRBV6-3 to TRBJ2-7, with D perhaps TRBD1 (5 bases). The sequence was collected from a woman between 55 and 75 years old in a cohort exposed to, infected with or recovered from COVID-19 (not recorded which). Source material: PBMCs or T cells enriched from blood (not recorded which). The CDR3 DNA is TGTGCCAGCAGTTACCCTCTGACAGTAAACAGTCTCTACGAGCAGTACTTC. Its translation is CASSYPLTVNSLYEQYF.